This T cell receptor beta chain is from a study of PD-1 blockade in classical Hodgkin lymphoma (dated by TCRdb to the early 2020s). Study-level background: Nivolumab dosing was 3 mg/kg intravenously every 2 weeks, continuing until either disease progression or unacceptable toxicity. To define a peripheral blood immune signature of response to PD-1 blockade in classical Hodgkin lymphoma, the study combined TCR beta sequencing with CyTOF.

From a lookup of the germline V gene, CDR1 and CDR2 are KGHSH and LQKENI. The CDR3 covers 15 residues, taking in both the cysteine and the phenylalanine. Solely the CDR3 DNA is kept, with 45 bases framed from the first base. Notes on this clone: Its antigen is currently not known. Mismatch with germline at one junction end may stem from a read error. Other DNA sequences from this sample encode an identical CDR3 as well.

The meaning of the sample's time point label: cycle 1 day 1 (C1D1), immediately before nivolumab initiation. Every trial patient had relapsed after autologous stem cell transplantation, and cohorts A, B and C differed in prior brentuximab vedotin exposure. The trial cohort comprised 56 patients with relapsed/refractory classical Hodgkin lymphoma whose best overall responses were complete response, partial response or progressive disease. Single-agent nivolumab was administered to trial patients in the multi-cohort phase II CheckMate 205 trial. An independent review committee assessed best overall response by applying the 2007 International Working Group response criteria. Trial PBMCs were obtained immediately prior to nivolumab initiation (C1D1) and on therapy at cycle 2 day 1 and cycle 4 day 1. Peripheral blood was collected in 8 mL Vacutainer Cell Preparation Tubes, from which PBMCs were isolated by centrifugation and then cryopreserved.

Genomic DNA was isolated using the Qiagen DNeasy kit from unsorted PBMCs as well as from negatively selected CD4+ and CD8+ fractions. Amplification of TCR beta CDR3 regions was done by immunoSEQ multiplex PCR with primers that anneal to V and J segments. A synthetic immune receptor repertoire was used to minimize amplification bias, and any residual bias was removed computationally once sequencing was done. As for the authors' bioinformatics: Custom Python scripts were used to quantify repertoire diversity as the Shannon entropy index. The unsorted, CD4+ and CD8+ repertoires were each analyzed separately, with the exception of combined analyses, where CD4+ and CD8+ sequences were merged in silico. A clone counted as expanded when the clone's frequency after treatment rose at least 2-fold relative to C1D1, and clones undetected at baseline were given a pseudocount of 0.5. Singleton clones were defined as clones with 0 or 1 copy at C1D1, and non-singleton clones were defined as clones with 2 or more copies. Clones expanded in unsorted samples were annotated as CD4+, CD8+ or unknown by matching protein sequences in sorted samples from the same patient. Wilcoxon tests on paired samples were used to test diversity changes from C1D1 to C4D1. TCRdb retrieved this table from immuneACCESS and kept in-frame rearrangements only. Not all clones are present; in checked studies, unresolved V genes account for under half, and no reason is known for the remainder. For V, J and clone size, that table is used; D and trimming come from the DNA. The sample table contains tens of thousands of clones; only one count was recorded for 65% to 80% of them. 20% to 25% of the sample is taken by the ten largest.

Overall study results and their limits: Lower diversity was observed in patients in whom nivolumab was started less than 1 year after ASCT, and these patients were excluded from later analyses so that confounding by immune reconstitution would be avoided. By C4D1, a significant rise was seen in CD4+ TCR diversity but not in CD8+ TCR diversity (p=0.0027 vs p=0.16), and the rise was most apparent among complete responders (p=0.02). The study covered only a single clinical trial cohort, and the causes of the repertoire differences, possibly disease activity or prior therapy, were still not defined. Trial patients achieving complete response had baseline diversity similar to newly diagnosed patients, whereas partial responders and progressors had significantly lower diversity. Newly diagnosed patients were reported to have lower baseline TCR diversity than healthy donors, and relapsed/refractory patients were reported to have lower baseline TCR diversity still.

This TCR was recovered from a human donor with classical Hodgkin lymphoma. The V and J segments used are TRBV18 and TRBJ2-7; 7 junctional bases match TRBD1. The sample in question was peripheral blood mononuclear cells (PBMCs), obtained at baseline. The CDR3 protein: CASSPLGTDSYEQYF. The DNA reads TGTGCTAGCTCACCATTGGGGACAGACTCCTACGAGCAGTACTTC. Extended through the reference TRBV18 and TRBJ2-7 proteins, this CDR3 yields the full variable domain: NAGVMQNPRHLVRRRGQEARLRCSPMKGHSHVYWYRQLPEEGLKFMVYLQKENIIDESGMPKERFSAEFPKEGPSILRIQQVVRGDSAAYFCASSPLGTDSYEQYFGPGTRLTVT.